This T cell receptor (beta chain) derives from a study of blood T cell repertoires in COVID-19 (dated by TCRdb to 2018 to 2021). For the wider study: Collaborator samples came from the United States, Italy and Spain and covered acute and convalescent phases of COVID-19. The sample metadata nearly always contained a de-identified subject ID, COVID-19 status, age in years and sex. HLA class I and class II types, where available, came from metadata supplied by the sample provider rather than from assay-based typing. The prospective study material was composed of cDNA or gDNA derived from T cells, B-cell-depleted T cells, or PBMCs. The repertoires were made available in a free public database intended to serve as a resource for research on the immune response to SARS-CoV-2. Deeply sampled blood TCRbeta repertoires from subjects exposed to, actively infected with, or recovered from COVID-19 were included in the dataset. The samples were drawn from two sources: the first 160 participants of the ongoing ImmuneRACE study, and over 1,000 subjects contributed by 6 global collaborators. Overall results and qualifications from the work: The amount of clinical and demographic metadata varied by source and participant and was provided uncurated.

Points on this clone: The clone's antigen remains unknown. Per-nucleotide qualities are absent, and no much larger clonotype sits a single base away.

TCRbeta CDR3 regions were amplified from genomic DNA by means of the immunoSEQ Assay, a bias-controlled multiplex PCR. The authors' pipeline ran thus. The number of nucleated cells in each sample was estimated from the amplification of reference gene primers within the assay. To quantify the absolute abundance of each unique TCRbeta CDR3 rearrangement, sequence reads were collapsed and filtered. For each sample, productive Simpson clonality was calculated as the square root of Simpson's diversity index across productive rearrangements. In TCRdb, the immuneACCESS table is reduced to in-frame sequences with V and J assigned. These tables do not hold every clone; where another copy was compared, an unresolved V gene accounts for under half, and the others remain unexplained. V and J calls and clone size follow that table, whereas D and trimming were derived from the DNA. Recorded for this sample are around 140,000 clones; 84% of them occurred a single time. The ten largest clonotypes hold about 1.5% of the sample.

Collaborating institutions collected whole blood in K2EDTA tubes following their own protocols. For TCRbeta analysis, collaborators shipped samples as frozen whole blood, isolated PBMCs, or DNA extracted from either of those sample types. From the cysteine through the phenylalanine, the CDR3 covers 15 amino acids. This entry keeps only the CDR3 DNA: 45 bases, framed from base 1. The germline V gene (reference sequence) supplies CDR1 LGHDT and CDR2 YNNKEL. Trimming at the junction amounts to 4 bases on V and 7 bases on J, and the germline ends lie 19 bases apart. Material: peripheral blood. The chain couples TRBV3-1 (or the pseudogene TRBV3-2) to TRBJ1-1, with the identity of the D gene unclear. The sequence derives from a man in his sixties with acute or convalescent COVID-19. DNA sequence: TGTGCCAGCAGCCCCCACCCGACTGCGGGTATTGAAGCTTTCTTT. Its translation reads: CASSPHPTAGIEAFF.